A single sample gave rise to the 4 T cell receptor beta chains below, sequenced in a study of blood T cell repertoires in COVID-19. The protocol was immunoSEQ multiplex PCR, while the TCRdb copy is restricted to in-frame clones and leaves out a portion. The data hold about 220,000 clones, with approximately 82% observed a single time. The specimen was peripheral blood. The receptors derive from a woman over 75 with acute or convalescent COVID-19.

CDR3 nucleotides: TGTGCCAGCAGTCGGCGGGACAGGGCCTTGAACACCGGGGAGCTGTTTTTT. This translates into CASSRRDRALNTGELFF. This chain joins TRBV2 and TRBJ2-2; 9 bases fit TRBD1. The CDR3 contains 17 residues. Trimming took 5 bases from V and 1 from J; bases not matched to a gene: 8. Germline V lookup: CDR1 SNHLY, CDR2 FYNNEI.

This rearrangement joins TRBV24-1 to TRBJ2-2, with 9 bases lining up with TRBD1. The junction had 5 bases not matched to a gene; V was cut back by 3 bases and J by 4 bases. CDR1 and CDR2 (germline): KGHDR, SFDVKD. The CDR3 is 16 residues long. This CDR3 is CATSDTYRGPTGELFF. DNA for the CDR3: TGTGCCACCAGTGATACCTACAGGGGGCCCACCGGGGAGCTGTTTTTT.

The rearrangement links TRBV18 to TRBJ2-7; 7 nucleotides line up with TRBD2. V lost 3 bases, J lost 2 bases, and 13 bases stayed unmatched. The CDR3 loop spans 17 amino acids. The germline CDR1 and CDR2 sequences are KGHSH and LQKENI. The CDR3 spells CASSPYAGEGRAYEQYF. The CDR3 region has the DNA TGTGCCAGCTCACCCTACGCCGGGGAGGGTCGAGCCTACGAGCAGTACTTC.

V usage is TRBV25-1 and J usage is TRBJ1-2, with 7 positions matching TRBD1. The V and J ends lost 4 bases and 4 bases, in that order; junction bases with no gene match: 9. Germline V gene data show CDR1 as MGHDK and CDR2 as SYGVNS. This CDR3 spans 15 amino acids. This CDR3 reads CASSVPQGMGYGYTF. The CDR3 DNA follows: TGTGCCAGCAGTGTCCCACAGGGGATGGGCTATGGCTACACCTTC.